The T cell receptor (beta chain) under discussion was sequenced for a study of neurological immune-mediated disorders. Overall study context: Of about 34 multiple sclerosis patients, about 30 were relapsing-remitting and 3 secondary progressive.

Trimming cost V 0 bases and J 0 bases, with 12 bases left between them. From germline, CDR1 is LGHDT and CDR2 YNNKEL (reference sequence). CDR3 length: 17 amino acids. This clonotype was seen many times. TCRdb re-called the 5' RACE reads with MiXCR, one entry per CDR3 protein. The sample has 65,000 to 95,000 distinct CDR3 sequences, around 4.6% seen once. Sequences were obtained from PBMCs. The TCR comes from a woman in her 30s with multiple sclerosis. The J gene is TRBJ1-5, the V gene TRBV3-1; D ambiguous. CDR3 amino acids: CASSQDRAAYSNQPQHF. DNA for the CDR3: TGTGCCAGCAGCCAAGATCGGGCAGCCTATAGCAATCAGCCCCAGCATTTT.